This T cell receptor (beta chain) derives from a study of CD4 T cells in relation to SARS-CoV-2 and coronaviruses. Findings of the study overall: This crossreactivity analysis covered spike protein alone, no other viral proteins. Around two thirds of donors had memory CD4+ clonotypes crossrecognizing SARS-CoV-2 and common cold coronavirus spike.

Method: immunoSEQ multiplex PCR; TCRdb's copy keeps in-frame clones and lacks some. The sample has about 54,000 clones; about 90% are singletons. As for this clone: The target antigen is unknown.

This CDR3 is built from 15 residues. Trimming left V 4 bases short and J 0 bases short, with 14 bases between. In germline, CDR1 is SGHDT, CDR2 YYEEEE. The sequenced material came from naive CD4+ T cells from PBMCs. Subset meaning: naive CD4+ T cells isolated by negative enrichment. The rearrangement uses TRBV5-6 and TRBJ2-7; D may be TRBD2 (6 bases). The source is an adult with COVID-19. CDR3 loop: CASSRGTYYSYEQYF. The DNA of the CDR3 is TGTGCCAGCAGCAGAGGGACTTACTACTCCTACGAGCAGTACTTC.